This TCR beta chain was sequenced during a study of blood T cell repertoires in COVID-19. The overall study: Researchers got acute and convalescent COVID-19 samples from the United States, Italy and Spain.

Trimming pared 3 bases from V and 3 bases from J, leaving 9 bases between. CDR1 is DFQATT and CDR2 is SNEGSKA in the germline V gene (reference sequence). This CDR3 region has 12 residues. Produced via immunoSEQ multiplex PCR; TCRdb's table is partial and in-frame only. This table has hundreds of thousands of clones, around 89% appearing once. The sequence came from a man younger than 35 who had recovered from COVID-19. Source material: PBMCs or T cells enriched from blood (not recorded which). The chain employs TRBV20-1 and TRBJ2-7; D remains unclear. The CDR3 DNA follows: TGCAGTGCTAGTGTTGCAGGCTACGAGCAGTACTTC. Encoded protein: CSASVAGYEQYF.